The clone carrying this T cell receptor (beta chain) was detected ten times or more. Its antigen is not known. Trimming removed 3 bases at V and 4 bases at J, with 4 bases between. Germline V gene lookup returns CDR1 SGDLS and CDR2 YYNGEE. The CDR3 has 11 residues. This sample was taken from a study of spatial heterogeneity in lung cancer. In the study overall: In the raw reads, each unique TCR and UMI combination was present more than ten times on average. Regarding the study as a whole: Resection saw ubiquitous expanded tumor TCRs appear in blood more than follow-up did.

Time point here: blood at routine non-recurrence follow-up after resection. The authors sequenced whole RNA from tumor, nontumor lung or frozen PBMC without sorting. Each TCR cDNA molecule carried a unique molecular identifier. Using its own MiXCR run on the 5' RACE reads, TCRdb lists one record per CDR3 protein. The sample consists of under 30,000 distinct CDR3 sequences, under 7% of them appearing once. The starting material was PBMCs, obtained at follow-up. The TCR was taken from a male donor with early-stage non-small cell lung cancer. The chain couples TRBV9 to TRBJ2-5; D unresolved. The chain's CDR3 is CASSDLETQYF. DNA of the CDR3: TGTGCCAGCAGCGATTTAGAGACCCAGTACTTC.